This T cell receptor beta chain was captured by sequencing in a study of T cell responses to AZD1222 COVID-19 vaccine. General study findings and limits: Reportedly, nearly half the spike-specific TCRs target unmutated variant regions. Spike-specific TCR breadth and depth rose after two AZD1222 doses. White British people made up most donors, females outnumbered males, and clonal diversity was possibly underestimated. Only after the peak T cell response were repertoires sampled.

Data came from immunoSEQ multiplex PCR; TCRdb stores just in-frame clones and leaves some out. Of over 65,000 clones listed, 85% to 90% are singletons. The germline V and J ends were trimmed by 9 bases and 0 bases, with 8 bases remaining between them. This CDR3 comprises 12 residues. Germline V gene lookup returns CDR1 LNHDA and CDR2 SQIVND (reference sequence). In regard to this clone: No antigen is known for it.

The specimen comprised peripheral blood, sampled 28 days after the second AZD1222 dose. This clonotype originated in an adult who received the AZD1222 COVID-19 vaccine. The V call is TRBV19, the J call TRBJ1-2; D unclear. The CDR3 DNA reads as TGTGCCAGCCAGAATTCTAACTATGGCTACACCTTC. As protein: CASQNSNYGYTF.